This T cell receptor (beta chain) derives from a study of T cell changes during pregnancy in multiple sclerosis. TCRdb's table, derived via immunoSEQ multiplex PCR, lists solely in-frame clones and lacks some. The sample carries approximately 93,000 clones, roughly 90% recorded once. This receptor was taken from a female donor with multiple sclerosis, enrolled in a pregnancy study. This specimen consisted of peripheral blood, obtained before pregnancy.

The CDR3 nucleotides are TGTGCCAGTAGTATACCCAGGGGTAACACTGAAGCTTTCTTT. Translating it yields CASSIPRGNTEAFF. V is TRBV19 and J is TRBJ1-1; tentatively, D is TRBD1 (6 bases). Germline V CDR1 and CDR2: LNHDA, SQIVND (reference sequence). The CDR3 covers 14 residues. V was shortened by 2 bases and J by 2 bases, with 9 bases between the two germline ends. The whole variable domain, remainder taken from reference TRBV19 and TRBJ1-1, is DGGITQSPKYLFRKEGQNVTLSCEQNLNHDAMYWYRQDPGQGLRLIYYSQIVNDFQKGDIAEGYSVSREKKESFPLTVTSAQKNPTAFYLCASSIPRGNTEAFFGQGTRLTVV.